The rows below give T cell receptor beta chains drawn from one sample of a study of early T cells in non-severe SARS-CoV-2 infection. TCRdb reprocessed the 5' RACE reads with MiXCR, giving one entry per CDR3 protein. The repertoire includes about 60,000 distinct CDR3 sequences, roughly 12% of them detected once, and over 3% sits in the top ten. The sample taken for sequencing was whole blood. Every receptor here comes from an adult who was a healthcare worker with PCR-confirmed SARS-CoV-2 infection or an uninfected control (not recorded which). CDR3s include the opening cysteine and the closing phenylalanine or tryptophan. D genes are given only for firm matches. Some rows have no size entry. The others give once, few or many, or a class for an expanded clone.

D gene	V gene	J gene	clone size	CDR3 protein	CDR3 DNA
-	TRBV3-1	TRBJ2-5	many	CASSQRYQETQYF	TGTGCCAGCAGCCAACGGTACCAAGAGACCCAGTACTTC
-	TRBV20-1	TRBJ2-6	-	CSAGRSSGANVLTF	TGCAGCGCTGGGAGGAGCTCTGGGGCCAACGTCCTGACTTTC
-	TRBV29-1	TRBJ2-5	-	CSFQRTGGETQYF	TGCAGCTTCCAGCGGACCGGAGGGGAGACCCAGTACTTC
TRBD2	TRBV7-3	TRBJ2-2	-	CASSSTGTSVFGELFF	TGTGCCAGCAGCAGTACCGGGACTAGCGTTTTCGGGGAGCTGTTTTTT
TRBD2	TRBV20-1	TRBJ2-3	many	CSARSSGRAWADTQYF	TGCAGTGCTAGGTCTAGCGGGAGGGCCTGGGCAGATACGCAGTATTTT
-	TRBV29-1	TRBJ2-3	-	CSVDTDITYF	TGCAGCGTTGACACGGACATAACGTATTTT
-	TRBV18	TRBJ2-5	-	CASSTISGGGHQETQYF	TGTGCCAGCTCAACGATCTCGGGAGGGGGCCACCAAGAGACCCAGTACTTC
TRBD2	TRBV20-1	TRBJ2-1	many	CSAPGTSGRNEQFF	TGCAGTGCTCCCGGGACTAGCGGGCGCAATGAGCAGTTCTTC
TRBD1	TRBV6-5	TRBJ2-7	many	CASKDRGREQYF	TGTGCCAGCAAAGACAGGGGGCGTGAGCAGTACTTC
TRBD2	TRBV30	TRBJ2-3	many	CAWSGLAGPDTQYF	TGTGCCTGGAGTGGACTAGCGGGACCAGATACGCAGTATTTT
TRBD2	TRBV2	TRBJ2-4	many	CASRQTSGGNIQYF	TGTGCCAGCAGGCAGACTAGCGGAGGGAACATTCAGTACTTC
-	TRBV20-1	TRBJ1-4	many	CSARTVGGEKLFF	TGCAGTGCCCGGACAGTGGGGGGGGAAAAACTGTTTTTT
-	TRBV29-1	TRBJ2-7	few	CSVVAVYEQYF	TGCAGCGTTGTAGCCGTGTACGAGCAGTACTTC
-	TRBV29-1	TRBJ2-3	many	CSVEGAGSTDTQYF	TGCAGCGTTGAAGGGGCAGGATCCACAGATACGCAGTATTTT
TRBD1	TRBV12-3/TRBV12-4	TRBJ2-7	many	CASSEGQYEQYF	TGTGCCAGCAGCGAGGGACAGTACGAGCAGTACTTC
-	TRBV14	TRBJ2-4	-	CASSPGSNIQYF	TGTGCCAGCAGCCCTGGGAGTAACATTCAGTACTTC
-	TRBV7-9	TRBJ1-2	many	CASTPPTGVGYGYTF	TGTGCCAGCACCCCCCCAACGGGCGTCGGCTATGGCTACACCTTC
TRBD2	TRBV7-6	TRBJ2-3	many	CASSLALAGPNTQYF	TGTGCCAGCAGCTTAGCGCTAGCGGGACCGAATACGCAGTATTTT
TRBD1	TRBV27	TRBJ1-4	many	CASRPHLQGANEKLFF	TGTGCCAGCAGGCCCCACTTACAGGGGGCGAATGAAAAACTGTTTTTT
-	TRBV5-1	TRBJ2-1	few	CASSLSAVGTYNEQFF	TGCGCCAGCAGCTTGAGCGCAGTGGGAACCTACAATGAGCAGTTCTTC
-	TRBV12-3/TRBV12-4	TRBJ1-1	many	CASGQLENTEAFF	TGTGCCAGCGGGCAGCTTGAGAACACTGAAGCTTTCTTT
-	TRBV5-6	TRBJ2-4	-	CASSLGGENIQYF	TGTGCCAGCAGCTTGGGTGGGGAAAACATTCAGTACTTC
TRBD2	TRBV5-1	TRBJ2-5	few	CASSVGLAGEETQYF	TGCGCCAGCAGCGTGGGACTAGCGGGGGAAGAGACCCAGTACTTC
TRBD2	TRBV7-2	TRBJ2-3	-	CASRRAGALRTDTQYF	TGTGCCAGCAGGCGAGCGGGAGCGCTCCGCACAGATACGCAGTATTTT
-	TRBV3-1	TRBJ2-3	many	CASSQVSTRGVTSTDTQYF	TGTGCCAGCAGCCAAGTTTCGACTAGAGGAGTTACTAGCACAGATACGCAGTATTTT
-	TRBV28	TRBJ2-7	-	CASALRGTSSYEQYF	TGTGCCAGCGCCCTCCGGGGGACCAGCTCCTACGAGCAGTACTTC
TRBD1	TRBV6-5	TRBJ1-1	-	CASSYRQGAGTEAFF	TGTGCCAGCAGTTACAGACAGGGGGCCGGCACTGAAGCTTTCTTT
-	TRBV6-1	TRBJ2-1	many	CASSEPAPQVF	TGTGCCAGCAGTGAACCCGCGCCCCAGGTTTTC
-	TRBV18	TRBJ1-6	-	CASSPGGVDNSPLHF	TGTGCCAGCTCACCAGGAGGGGTCGATAATTCACCCCTCCACTTT
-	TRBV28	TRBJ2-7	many	CASSLGGSSYEQYF	TGTGCCAGCAGTCTGGGTGGGAGTTCCTACGAGCAGTACTTC
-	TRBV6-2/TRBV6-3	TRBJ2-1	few	CASSYDDRFSYNEQFF	TGTGCCAGCAGTTACGACGACAGATTCTCCTACAATGAGCAGTTCTTC
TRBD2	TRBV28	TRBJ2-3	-	CASSPSGRSADTQYF	TGTGCCAGCAGTCCTAGCGGGAGATCGGCAGATACGCAGTATTTT
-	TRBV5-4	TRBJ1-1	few	CASSLAETGMNTEAFF	TGTGCCAGCAGCTTGGCTGAGACAGGCATGAACACTGAAGCTTTCTTT
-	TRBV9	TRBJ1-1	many	CASSVTARDTEAFF	TGTGCCAGCAGCGTTACGGCCCGAGACACTGAAGCTTTCTTT
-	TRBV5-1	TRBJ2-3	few	CASSLAGAESDTQYF	TGCGCCAGCAGCTTGGCGGGGGCGGAGTCAGATACGCAGTATTTT
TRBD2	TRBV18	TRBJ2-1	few	CASSPTSGRANEQFF	TGTGCCAGCTCACCGACTAGCGGGAGGGCCAATGAGCAGTTCTTC
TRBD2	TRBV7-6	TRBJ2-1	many	CASSLRTSGSSEQFF	TGTGCCAGCAGCTTACGGACTAGCGGGAGCAGTGAGCAGTTCTTC
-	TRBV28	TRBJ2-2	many	CASQGRNTGELFF	TGTGCCTCACAGGGAAGGAATACCGGGGAGCTGTTTTTT
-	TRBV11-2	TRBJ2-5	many	CASSLVNLRGTQYF	TGTGCCAGCAGCTTAGTAAACCTCCGAGGAACCCAGTACTTC
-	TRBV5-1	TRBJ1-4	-	CASSIQGANEKLFF	TGCGCCAGCAGCATCCAGGGTGCTAATGAAAAACTGTTTTTT
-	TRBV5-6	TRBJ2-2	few	CASSPRGRLVSTGELFF	TGTGCCAGCAGCCCGAGGGGCCGACTCGTCTCGACCGGGGAGCTGTTTTTT
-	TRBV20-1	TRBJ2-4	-	CSASSQAKNIQYF	TGCAGTGCTAGTTCTCAAGCCAAAAACATTCAGTACTTC
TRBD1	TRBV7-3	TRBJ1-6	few	CASSSGTAYNSPLHF	TGTGCCAGCAGCTCCGGGACAGCTTATAATTCACCCCTCCACTTT
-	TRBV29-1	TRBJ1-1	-	CSVEVTRDEAFF	TGCAGCGTTGAAGTTACAAGGGATGAAGCTTTCTTT
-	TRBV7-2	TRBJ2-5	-	CASSLARETQYF	TGTGCCAGCAGCTTAGCACGAGAGACCCAGTACTTC